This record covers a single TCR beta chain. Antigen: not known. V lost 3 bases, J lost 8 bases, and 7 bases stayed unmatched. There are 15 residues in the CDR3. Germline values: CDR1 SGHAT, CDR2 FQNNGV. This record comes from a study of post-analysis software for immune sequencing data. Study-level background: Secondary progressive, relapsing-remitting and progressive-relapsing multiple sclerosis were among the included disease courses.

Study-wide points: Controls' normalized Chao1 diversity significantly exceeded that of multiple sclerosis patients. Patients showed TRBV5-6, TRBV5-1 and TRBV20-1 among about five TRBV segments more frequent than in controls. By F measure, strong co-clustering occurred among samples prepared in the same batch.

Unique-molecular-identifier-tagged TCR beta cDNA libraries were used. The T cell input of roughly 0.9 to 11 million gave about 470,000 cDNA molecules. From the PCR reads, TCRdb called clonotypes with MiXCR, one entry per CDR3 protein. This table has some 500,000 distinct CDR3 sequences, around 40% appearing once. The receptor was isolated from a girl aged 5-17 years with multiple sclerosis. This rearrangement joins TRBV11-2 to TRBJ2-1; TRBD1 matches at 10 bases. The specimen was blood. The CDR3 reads CASSFAGQGRDEQFF. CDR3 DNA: TGTGCCAGCAGCTTCGCGGGACAGGGGAGAGATGAGCAGTTCTTC.